This record covers a single T cell receptor (beta chain). This sample is drawn from a study of blood T cell repertoires in COVID-19. Study summary: The origin of the acute and convalescent COVID-19 samples was the United States, Italy and Spain. In each case, the material was cDNA or gDNA derived from T cells, B-cell-depleted T cells, or PBMCs.

This CDR3 contains 14 residues. Germline lookup yields CDR1 MDHEN and CDR2 SYDVKM. J lost 4 bases, V lost 2 bases, and 2 bases had no gene match. Authors' analysis steps: Reference gene primer amplification in the assay estimated nucleated cell counts. Using immunoSEQ multiplex PCR, the repertoire was profiled, and TCRdb retains in-frame clones only, with some absent. V and J calls and clone size follow that table, whereas D and trimming were derived from the DNA. The data contain 75,000 to 85,000 clones, approximately 88% of them seen just once; the ten biggest clones take up approximately 46%. The source material was peripheral blood. The chain is built from TRBV28 and TRBJ2-3, with 8 bases that match TRBD2. The source of this sequence is a human donor in a cohort sampled during active COVID-19. The CDR3 spells CASSLLTSADTQYF. CDR3 coding DNA: TGTGCCAGCAGTTTACTGACTAGCGCAGATACGCAGTATTTT.